The rows below give T cell receptor beta chains drawn from one sample of a study of T cell responses to AZD1222 COVID-19 vaccine. Repertoires were generated with immunoSEQ multiplex PCR, while TCRdb's copy carries only in-frame clones and drops some. The sample shows around 81,000 clones, around 93% of them seen only once. The sequencing here drew on peripheral blood, taken 28 days after the second AZD1222 dose. These receptors were obtained from an adult who received the AZD1222 COVID-19 vaccine. Both conserved end residues are part of each CDR3. A D gene is named only where the DNA matches it firmly. Some rows mark clone size as missing; the rest say once, few, many or name a class of expanded clone.

clone_size d_call j_call v_call cdr3_aa cdr3_nt
. TRBD1 TRBJ1-5 TRBV30 CAWSEQGRYQPQHF TGTGCCTGGAGTGAACAGGGGAGGTATCAGCCCCAGCATTTT
. . TRBJ2-2 TRBV9 CASSVGQFTGELFF TGTGCCAGCAGCGTAGGACAGTTCACCGGGGAGCTGTTTTTT
few TRBD1 TRBJ2-2 TRBV19 CASSRAVTGDITGELFF TGTGCCAGTAGCCGAGCGGTAACAGGGGACATCACCGGGGAGCTGTTTTTT
. . TRBJ1-1 TRBV5-1 CASRDQGNTEAFF TGCGCCAGCAGGGACCAGGGGAACACTGAAGCTTTCTTT
. . TRBJ1-1 TRBV19 CASSGRGRGWTEAFF TGTGCCAGTAGTGGCCGAGGGCGCGGGTGGACTGAAGCTTTCTTT
. . TRBJ1-2 TRBV14 CASSQGINYGYTF TGTGCCAGCAGCCAAGGTATAAACTATGGCTACACCTTC
once . TRBJ2-3 TRBV11-2 CASTSGAGVTDTQYF TGTGCCAGCACCTCGGGGGCGGGAGTCACAGATACGCAGTATTTT
once . TRBJ2-7 TRBV13 CASSPISRAMNYEQYF TGTGCCAGCAGCCCTATATCTAGGGCCATGAACTACGAGCAGTACTTC
. . TRBJ1-6 TRBV21-1 CASSIPGTGGASPLHF TGTGCCAGCAGCATTCCGGGGACAGGGGGCGCGTCACCCCTCCACTTT
few TRBD1 TRBJ2-7 TRBV3-1/TRBV3-2 CASSRQTGPYEQYF TGTGCCAGCAGCCGACAGACAGGGCCCTACGAGCAGTACTTC
. TRBD2 TRBJ2-3 TRBV4-2 CASSQVRGLGLAGEADTQYF TGTGCCAGCAGCCAAGTAAGAGGGTTAGGTCTAGCGGGAGAGGCAGATACGCAGTATTTT
. . TRBJ1-5 TRBV19 CASRNKGGGNQPQHF TGTGCCAGTAGGAACAAGGGGGGGGGCAATCAGCCCCAGCATTTT
. . TRBJ2-6 TRBV24-1 CATSPSGANVLTF TGTGCCACCAGTCCCTCTGGGGCCAACGTCCTGACTTTC
. . TRBJ1-1 TRBV5-1 CASSLSNTEAFF TGCGCCAGCAGCTTGTCTAACACTGAAGCTTTCTTT
once . TRBJ1-5 TRBV19 CASSTGGNQPQHF TGTGCCAGTAGTACGGGGGGCAATCAGCCCCAGCATTTT
. . TRBJ2-1 TRBV27 CASSGGTVQFF TGTGCCAGCAGTGGGGGGACAGTGCAGTTCTTC
once . TRBJ1-1 TRBV15 CATSRTQSGNTEAFF TGTGCCACCAGCAGGACGCAATCGGGAAACACTGAAGCTTTCTTT